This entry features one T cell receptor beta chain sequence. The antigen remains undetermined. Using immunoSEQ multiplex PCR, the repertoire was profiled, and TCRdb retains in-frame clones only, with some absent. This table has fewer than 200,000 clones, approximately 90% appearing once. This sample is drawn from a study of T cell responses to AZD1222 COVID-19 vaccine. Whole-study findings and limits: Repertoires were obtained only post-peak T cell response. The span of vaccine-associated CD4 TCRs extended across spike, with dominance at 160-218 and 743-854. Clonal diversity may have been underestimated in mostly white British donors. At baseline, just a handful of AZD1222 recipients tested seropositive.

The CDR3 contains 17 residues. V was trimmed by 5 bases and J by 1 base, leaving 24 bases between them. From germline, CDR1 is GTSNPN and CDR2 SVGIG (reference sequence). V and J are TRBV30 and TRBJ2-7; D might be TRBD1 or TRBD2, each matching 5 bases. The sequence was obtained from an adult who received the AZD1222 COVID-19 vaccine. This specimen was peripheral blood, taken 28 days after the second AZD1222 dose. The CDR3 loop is CAWDEPRLIGGSYEQYF. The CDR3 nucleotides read TGTGCCTGGGACGAGCCTCGGTTGATTGGGGGTTCCTACGAGCAGTACTTC.